These 27 T cell receptor beta chains share one sample of origin, sequenced in a study of technical replicates of blood from several donors. The method was immunoSEQ multiplex PCR; TCRdb's version includes in-frame clones alone and lacks a portion of them. There are around 83,000 clones in the sample; 85% to 95% occur only once, and 0.26% lies in the top ten. The sequenced sample consisted of T cells isolated from PBMCs. Receptors were obtained from a human donor in good health.

This chain links TRBV19 with TRBJ2-2, with D possibly TRBD2 on 6 matching bases. CDR1 and CDR2 (germline): LNHDA, SQIVND (reference sequence). This CDR3 spans 18 amino acids. The germline V and J ends were trimmed by 4 bases and 1 base, with 19 bases remaining between them. CDR3 coding DNA: TGTGCCAGTAGTACCCCTGGATGGGGGGAGAAGAACACCGGGGAGCTGTTTTTT. As protein: CASSTPGWGEKNTGELFF. The whole variable domain, filled in from reference TRBV19 and TRBJ2-2, reads DGGITQSPKYLFRKEGQNVTLSCEQNLNHDAMYWYRQDPGQGLRLIYYSQIVNDFQKGDIAEGYSVSREKKESFPLTVTSAQKNPTAFYLCASSTPGWGEKNTGELFFGEGSRLTVL.

The gene calls are TRBV11-3 and TRBJ2-7; the D gene is possibly TRBD2 (5 bases). The CDR3 is 14 residues long. Germline lookup yields CDR1 SGHNT and CDR2 YENEEA. V was clipped by 5 bases and J by 5 bases, with 16 bases between them. The CDR3 here is CASSHERVQDEQYF. In DNA, the CDR3 is TGTGCCAGCAGCCACGAGAGGGTTCAAGACGAGCAGTACTTC.

This clone has just one count. The CDR3, as DNA: TGTGCCTCCCGAGGCAGCACAGATACGCAGTATTTT. This sequence encodes CASRGSTDTQYF. The rearrangement joins TRBV7-9 to TRBJ2-3; D remains ambiguous. The V and J ends lost 11 bases and 0 bases respectively, with 9 bases between them. The germline V gene encodes CDR1 SEHNR and CDR2 FQNEAQ (reference sequence). The CDR3 runs 12 residues.

This clone appeared a single time. This chain uses TRBV6-6 with TRBJ2-1; 9 bases are a match to TRBD1. This CDR3 is 16 amino acids long. Looked up from germline, CDR1 is MNHNY and CDR2 is SVGAGI (reference sequence). J lost 5 bases, V lost 2 bases, and 7 bases had no gene match. The CDR3 reads CASSYADRGINNEQFF. The CDR3 DNA follows: TGTGCCAGCAGTTACGCGGACAGGGGAATAAACAATGAGCAGTTCTTC.

J is TRBJ2-2 and V is TRBV18, with 8 bases matching TRBD2. The CDR3 sequence is 18 residues long. V shed 4 bases, J shed 4 bases, and the junction held 14 bases outside the gene matches. The germline V gene has CDR1 KGHSH and CDR2 LQKENI. The CDR3 protein is CASSRSYSSGSGTGELFF. The DNA for the CDR3 is TGTGCCAGCTCACGATCATATTCAAGCGGGAGCGGCACCGGGGAGCTGTTTTTT.

The rearrangement joins TRBV12-5 to TRBJ1-1; 7 bases are shared with TRBD1. CDR3 length equals 18 residues. J lost 0 bases, V lost 0 bases, and 10 bases had no gene match. The V gene's germline CDR1 is LGHNT and CDR2 FRNRAP. CDR3 sequence reads: CASGLVPTGSWLNTEAFF. In DNA form, the CDR3 reads TGTGCTAGTGGTTTGGTACCGACAGGGTCTTGGCTGAACACTGAAGCTTTCTTT.

The rearrangement links TRBV7-9 to TRBJ2-3, with D perhaps TRBD1 (6 bases). Trimming took off 1 base at V and 1 base at J, with 9 bases between the two ends. From germline, CDR1 is SEHNR and CDR2 FQNEAQ (reference sequence). This CDR3 has 15 residues. DNA for the CDR3: TGTGCCAGCAGCTTAGAAGAGGGGGGCACAGATACGCAGTATTTT. Translated, it gives CASSLEEGGTDTQYF.

CDR3 nucleotides: TGTGCCAGCAGTCTCGAAGGACAGGGATGGAATGGCTACACCTTC. It translates to CASSLEGQGWNGYTF. The V gene is TRBV6-5, the J gene TRBJ1-2, with 8 bases aligning to TRBD1. This CDR3 region has 15 residues. Germline V gene sequence: CDR1 MNHEY, CDR2 SVGAGI. V lost 5 bases, J lost 6 bases, and 11 bases stayed unmatched.

This clone was observed a single time. This sequence joins TRBV9 and TRBJ1-1; D not certain. V lost 4 bases, J lost 1 base, and 11 bases lay in between. The germline gives CDR1 SGDLS, CDR2 YYNGEE. The CDR3 covers 14 residues. CDR3 in amino acids: CASSQPGGNTEAFF. DNA for the CDR3: TGTGCCAGCAGCCAGCCCGGAGGGAACACTGAAGCTTTCTTT.

The chain has TRBV13 and TRBJ2-1; possibly TRBD1 for D (6 bases). Germline CDR1 is PRHDT and CDR2 is FYEKMQ (reference sequence). Trimming took 5 bases from V and 2 from J, leaving 13 bases between them. The CDR3 contains 15 residues. DNA for the CDR3: TGTGCCAGCAGCCAAACGACAGGCGCCTACAATGAGCAGTTCTTC. It translates to CASSQTTGAYNEQFF.

The J gene is TRBJ2-1, the V gene TRBV2; 12 nucleotides align to TRBD2. The CDR3 length is 17 residues. Germline V CDR1 and CDR2: SNHLY, FYNNEI. Trimming took 2 bases from V and 7 from J; bases not matched to a gene: 9. The chain's CDR3 is CASSEILAGGRANEQFF. CDR3 nucleotides: TGTGCCAGCAGTGAAATACTAGCGGGGGGCCGCGCAAATGAGCAGTTCTTC.

In this sample, this clone turned up once. This chain joins TRBV7-3 and TRBJ2-2; 10 bases map to TRBD1. This CDR3 comprises 16 residues. With V trimmed by 3 bases and J by 7 bases, 8 bases remained unmatched. CDR1 is SGHTA, CDR2 FQGTGA, per germline. DNA for the CDR3: TGTGCCAGCAGCTTTACCCGGGACAGGGGTTTCGGGGAGCTGTTTTTT. This gives the protein CASSFTRDRGFGELFF.

The rearrangement uses TRBV28 and TRBJ1-2, with unresolved D. The CDR3 loop spans 11 amino acids. CDR1 is MDHEN and CDR2 is SYDVKM in the germline V gene. Trimming removed 7 bases at V and 4 bases at J, with 7 bases between. CDR3 nucleotide sequence: TGTGCCAGCATTAGTACCTATGGCTACACCTTC. Translation gives CASISTYGYTF.

This rearrangement joins TRBV28 to TRBJ2-1; the D gene is possibly TRBD2 (6 bases). V dropped 6 bases and J dropped 8 bases, with 20 bases sitting between them. The CDR3 contains 15 residues. CDR1 is MDHEN and CDR2 is SYDVKM in the germline V gene. The CDR3 DNA sequence: TGTGCCAGCAGCTCCGGAGGGCCGGCCTGGGATGAGCAGTTCTTC. Its translation: CASSSGGPAWDEQFF.

This clone was recorded only once. The chain recombines TRBV5-1 with TRBJ2-7, with 7 bases matching TRBD2. Germline V CDR1 and CDR2: SGHRS, YFSETQ. The J segment lost 6 bases and the V segment lost 4 bases, leaving 16 bases of the junction unmatched. The CDR3 length is 16 residues. This chain's CDR3 is CASSGTTGGRGGEQYF. As DNA, the CDR3 is TGCGCCAGCAGCGGGACCACTGGCGGGAGAGGAGGCGAGCAGTACTTC. The variable domain in full, with the rest retrieved from reference TRBV5-1 and TRBJ2-7, is KAGVTQTPRYLIKTRGQQVTLSCSPISGHRSVSWYQQTPGQGLQFLFEYFSETQRNKGNFPGRFSGRQFSNSRSEMNVSTLELGDSALYLCASSGTTGGRGGEQYFGPGTRLTVT.

This chain uses TRBV7-9 with TRBJ2-7; D might be TRBD2 (6 bases). The V end was cut by 4 bases, the J end by 0 bases, with 16 bases between. Looked up from germline, CDR1 is SEHNR and CDR2 is FQNEAQ (reference sequence). The CDR3 consists of 16 residues. The CDR3 nucleotides read TGTGCCAGCAGCTCCGGGACTTCACTTCTCTCCTACGAGCAGTACTTC. Translated, it gives CASSSGTSLLSYEQYF.

The rearrangement links TRBV5-4 to TRBJ1-1, with D uncertain. V was shortened by 2 bases and J by 1 base, with 12 bases between the two germline ends. This CDR3 comprises 15 residues. The V gene's germline CDR1 is SGHNT and CDR2 YYREEE (reference sequence). The DNA of the CDR3 is TGTGCCAGCAGCTTTGCGTGGAGCCCGAACACTGAAGCTTTCTTT. Encoded protein: CASSFAWSPNTEAFF.

The gene calls are TRBV5-5 and TRBJ2-7; D is possibly TRBD1 (6 bases). Germline V gene data show CDR1 as SGHKS and CDR2 as YYEKEE (reference sequence). Trimming stripped 2 bases from V and 6 bases from J, with 15 bases between. This CDR3 region has 14 residues. The CDR3 protein is CASSFRQEGGEQYF. In DNA form, the CDR3 reads TGTGCCAGCAGCTTCCGACAGGAAGGAGGCGAGCAGTACTTC. The variable domain in full, with the rest retrieved from reference TRBV5-5 and TRBJ2-7, is DAGVTQSPTHLIKTRGQQVTLRCSPISGHKSVSWYQQVLGQGPQFIFQYYEKEERGRGNFPDRFSARQFPNYSSELNVNALLLGDSALYLCASSFRQEGGEQYFGPGTRLTVT.

CDR3 DNA: TGCGCCAGCAGCCCGCCAGGGGGCTGGCAGCCCCAGCATTTT. It encodes CASSPPGGWQPQHF. The V gene is TRBV4-1, the J gene TRBJ1-5; 8 bases match TRBD1. After removal of 4 bases from V and 7 bases from J, the junction contained 6 bases not matched to a gene. This CDR3 is 14 amino acids long. Germline lookup yields CDR1 MGHRA and CDR2 YSYEKL.

The chain carries TRBV28 and TRBJ2-5, with 7 bases aligning to TRBD2. CDR3 length: 16 residues. Germline V CDR1 and CDR2: MDHEN, SYDVKM. After removal of 1 base from V and 5 bases from J, the junction contained 10 bases not matched to a gene. The CDR3 region has the DNA TGTGCCAGCAGTTTATTGCGGGAGAGGGACCGGGAGACCCAGTACTTC. This gives the protein CASSLLRERDRETQYF.

The chain joins TRBV9 to TRBJ2-6; 9 bases align to TRBD1. The CDR3 has 16 residues. Germline CDR1 is SGDLS and CDR2 is YYNGEE. Losses at the gene ends were 4 bases for V and 4 bases for J; bases not matched to a gene: 6. The CDR3 coding sequence is TGTGCCAGCAGCCCACAGGGGGCGGGAGGGGCCAACGTCCTGACTTTC. Amino acids: CASSPQGAGGANVLTF.

The V gene is TRBV6-5, the J gene TRBJ2-4; tentatively, D is TRBD1 (5 bases). This CDR3 has 16 residues. Germline values: CDR1 MNHEY, CDR2 SVGAGI. The germline V and J ends were trimmed by 0 bases and 1 base, with 10 bases remaining between them. The CDR3 DNA reads TGTGCCAGCAGTTACTCAATGGGGCAGGCCAAAAACATTCAGTACTTC. Amino acid sequence: CASSYSMGQAKNIQYF.

This chain connects TRBV29-1 to TRBJ2-1; TRBD1 aligns across 10 bases. The V segment lost 7 bases and the J segment 9 bases; nucleotides outside the gene matches: 12. CDR1 is SQVTM, CDR2 ANQGSEA, per germline. The CDR3 is made up of 14 amino acids. The CDR3 DNA reads TGCAGCGCGCCCCGGGACAGGGGCCTGGGTGAGCAGTTCTTC. This sequence encodes CSAPRDRGLGEQFF.

The rearrangement uses TRBV27 and TRBJ2-2; possible D gene TRBD1, 5 bases. The V gene's germline CDR1 is MNHEY and CDR2 SMNVEV (reference sequence). Trimming took off 5 bases at V and 5 bases at J, with 15 bases between the two ends. The CDR3 is made up of 15 amino acids. DNA of the CDR3: TGTGCCAGCAGTCTTATCCCCACAGGAACCGGGGAGCTGTTTTTT. As protein: CASSLIPTGTGELFF.

The rearrangement joins TRBV28 to TRBJ2-3, with 10 bases identical to TRBD2. Trimming took 5 bases from V and 3 from J; bases not matched to a gene: 5. Germline V gene sequence: CDR1 MDHEN, CDR2 SYDVKM. CDR3 length equals 15 residues. The chain's CDR3 is CASSGGLAATDTQYF. Written as DNA, the CDR3 is TGTGCCAGCAGTGGAGGACTAGCGGCAACAGATACGCAGTATTTT.

This clone was seen a few times. This rearrangement joins TRBV4-1 to TRBJ2-3, with 9 positions matching TRBD1. After removal of 6 bases from V and 4 bases from J, the junction contained 8 bases not matched to a gene. CDR3 length equals 15 residues. Germline-derived CDR1 and CDR2 are MGHRA and YSYEKL. For the CDR3, the DNA is TGCGCCAGCAGTCGGACAGGGGTTCATCCAGATACGCAGTATTTT. Residues: CASSRTGVHPDTQYF.

The V gene is TRBV4-1, the J gene TRBJ2-1; possible D gene TRBD2, 5 bases. V was pared by 4 bases and J by 1 base, with 11 bases between. The CDR3 is 15 amino acids. Per the germline V gene, CDR1 is MGHRA and CDR2 is YSYEKL. The CDR3 spells CASSLSGDSYNEQFF. CDR3 nucleotides: TGCGCCAGCAGCCTCTCCGGGGATTCCTACAATGAGCAGTTCTTC.